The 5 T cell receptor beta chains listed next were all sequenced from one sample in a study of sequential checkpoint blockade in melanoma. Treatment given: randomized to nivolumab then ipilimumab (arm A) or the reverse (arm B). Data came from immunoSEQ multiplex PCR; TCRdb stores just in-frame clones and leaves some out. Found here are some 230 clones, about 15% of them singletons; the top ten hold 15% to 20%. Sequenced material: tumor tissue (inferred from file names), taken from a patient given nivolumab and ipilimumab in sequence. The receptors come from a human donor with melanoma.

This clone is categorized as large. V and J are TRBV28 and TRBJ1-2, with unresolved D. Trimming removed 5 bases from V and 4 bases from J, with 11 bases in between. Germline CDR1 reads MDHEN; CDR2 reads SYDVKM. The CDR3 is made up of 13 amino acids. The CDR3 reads CASSTGWPYGYTF. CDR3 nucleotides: TGTGCCAGCAGTACCGGTTGGCCCTATGGCTACACCTTC.

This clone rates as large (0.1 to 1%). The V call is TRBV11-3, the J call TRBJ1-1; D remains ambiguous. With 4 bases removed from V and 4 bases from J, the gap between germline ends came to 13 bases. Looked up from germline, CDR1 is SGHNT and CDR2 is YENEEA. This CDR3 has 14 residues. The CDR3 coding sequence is TGTGCCAGCAGCTCCCCAGGTGGGAGCACTGAAGCTTTCTTT. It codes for CASSSPGGSTEAFF.

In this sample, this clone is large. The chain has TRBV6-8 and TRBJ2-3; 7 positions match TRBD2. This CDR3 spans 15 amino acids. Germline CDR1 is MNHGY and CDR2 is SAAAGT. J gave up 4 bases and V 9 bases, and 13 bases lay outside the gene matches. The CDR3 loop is CASRQTSSGADTQYF. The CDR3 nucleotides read TGTGCCAGTAGACAAACCTCTAGCGGAGCAGATACGCAGTATTTT.

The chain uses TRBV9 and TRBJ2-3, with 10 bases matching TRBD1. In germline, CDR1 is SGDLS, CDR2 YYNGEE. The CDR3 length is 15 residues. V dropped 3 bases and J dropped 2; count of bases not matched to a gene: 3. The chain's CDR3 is CASSGGTGDTDTQYF. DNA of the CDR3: TGTGCCAGCAGCGGGGGGACAGGGGACACAGATACGCAGTATTTT.

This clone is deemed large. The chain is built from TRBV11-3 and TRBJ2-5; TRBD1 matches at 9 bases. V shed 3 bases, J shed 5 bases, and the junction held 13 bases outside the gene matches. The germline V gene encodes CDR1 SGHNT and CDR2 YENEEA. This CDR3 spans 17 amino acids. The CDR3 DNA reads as TGTGCCAGCAGCTTTCGTATCTTCCGGGACAGGGATGAGACCCAGTACTTC. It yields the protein CASSFRIFRDRDETQYF.